The clone carrying this T cell receptor (beta chain) was seen repeatedly, ten times or more. The antigen is unknown. CDR1 and CDR2 (germline): SGHTA, FQGTGA. Trimming took off 4 bases at V and 5 bases at J, with 11 bases between the two ends. The CDR3 length is 13 residues. The data stem from a study of Graves' ophthalmopathy and Graves' hyperthyroidism. Study-wide results and limits: At less than 71% sensitivity and approximately 72% specificity, the model predicted progression of the ophthalmopathy.

For repertoire sequencing, the TCR beta CDR3 regions were amplified from RNA transcripts. Amplification began with first-round RT-PCR using HTBI primers, then second-round multiplex PCR was performed. TCRdb recomputed calls from the multiplex PCR reads with MiXCR, one row per CDR3 protein. The profile shows around 400,000 distinct CDR3 sequences, around 20% of them singletons. This TCR came from a woman aged 18-35 years with stable Graves' hyperthyroidism. The V call is TRBV7-3, the J call TRBJ2-5; weak D call: TRBD1 (5 bases). Sequenced: peripheral blood. The DNA of the CDR3 is TGTGCCAGCAGCTCCCAGGGATGGGAGACCCAGTACTTC. Protein: CASSSQGWETQYF.